This section outlines one TCR beta chain sequence together with its context. Antigen unknown. Trimming stripped 8 bases from V and 6 bases from J, with 10 bases between. The length of the CDR3 is 11 residues. Germline lookup yields CDR1 KGHSH and CDR2 LQKENI. The data originate from a study of shared clonotypes between healthy human individuals. Study-wide results and limits: Estimated richness values were generally larger in naive subsets than in memory subsets.

Genomic DNA from each subset was divided evenly over several immunoSEQ plates. Per the authors' pipeline: Filtering differed for immunoSEQ, which gave only junction sequences without quality scores. Assay: immunoSEQ multiplex PCR; the TCRdb copy retains only in-frame clones and omits some. V and J calls plus clone size are reproduced from that table; the DNA served to infer D and trimming. The sample comprises approximately 940,000 clones, 70% to 85% of which are singletons, and around 1.5% rests with the top ten. This TCR derives from a man younger than 35 in good health. Sequencing was performed on memory CD4+ T cells sorted from blood. Indicated subset: CD45RA-negative fraction. The chain combines TRBV18 with TRBJ1-2; D gene uncertain. The CDR3 is CASRLGDGYTF. Written as DNA, the CDR3 is TGTGCCAGCAGACTAGGAGATGGCTACACCTTC.